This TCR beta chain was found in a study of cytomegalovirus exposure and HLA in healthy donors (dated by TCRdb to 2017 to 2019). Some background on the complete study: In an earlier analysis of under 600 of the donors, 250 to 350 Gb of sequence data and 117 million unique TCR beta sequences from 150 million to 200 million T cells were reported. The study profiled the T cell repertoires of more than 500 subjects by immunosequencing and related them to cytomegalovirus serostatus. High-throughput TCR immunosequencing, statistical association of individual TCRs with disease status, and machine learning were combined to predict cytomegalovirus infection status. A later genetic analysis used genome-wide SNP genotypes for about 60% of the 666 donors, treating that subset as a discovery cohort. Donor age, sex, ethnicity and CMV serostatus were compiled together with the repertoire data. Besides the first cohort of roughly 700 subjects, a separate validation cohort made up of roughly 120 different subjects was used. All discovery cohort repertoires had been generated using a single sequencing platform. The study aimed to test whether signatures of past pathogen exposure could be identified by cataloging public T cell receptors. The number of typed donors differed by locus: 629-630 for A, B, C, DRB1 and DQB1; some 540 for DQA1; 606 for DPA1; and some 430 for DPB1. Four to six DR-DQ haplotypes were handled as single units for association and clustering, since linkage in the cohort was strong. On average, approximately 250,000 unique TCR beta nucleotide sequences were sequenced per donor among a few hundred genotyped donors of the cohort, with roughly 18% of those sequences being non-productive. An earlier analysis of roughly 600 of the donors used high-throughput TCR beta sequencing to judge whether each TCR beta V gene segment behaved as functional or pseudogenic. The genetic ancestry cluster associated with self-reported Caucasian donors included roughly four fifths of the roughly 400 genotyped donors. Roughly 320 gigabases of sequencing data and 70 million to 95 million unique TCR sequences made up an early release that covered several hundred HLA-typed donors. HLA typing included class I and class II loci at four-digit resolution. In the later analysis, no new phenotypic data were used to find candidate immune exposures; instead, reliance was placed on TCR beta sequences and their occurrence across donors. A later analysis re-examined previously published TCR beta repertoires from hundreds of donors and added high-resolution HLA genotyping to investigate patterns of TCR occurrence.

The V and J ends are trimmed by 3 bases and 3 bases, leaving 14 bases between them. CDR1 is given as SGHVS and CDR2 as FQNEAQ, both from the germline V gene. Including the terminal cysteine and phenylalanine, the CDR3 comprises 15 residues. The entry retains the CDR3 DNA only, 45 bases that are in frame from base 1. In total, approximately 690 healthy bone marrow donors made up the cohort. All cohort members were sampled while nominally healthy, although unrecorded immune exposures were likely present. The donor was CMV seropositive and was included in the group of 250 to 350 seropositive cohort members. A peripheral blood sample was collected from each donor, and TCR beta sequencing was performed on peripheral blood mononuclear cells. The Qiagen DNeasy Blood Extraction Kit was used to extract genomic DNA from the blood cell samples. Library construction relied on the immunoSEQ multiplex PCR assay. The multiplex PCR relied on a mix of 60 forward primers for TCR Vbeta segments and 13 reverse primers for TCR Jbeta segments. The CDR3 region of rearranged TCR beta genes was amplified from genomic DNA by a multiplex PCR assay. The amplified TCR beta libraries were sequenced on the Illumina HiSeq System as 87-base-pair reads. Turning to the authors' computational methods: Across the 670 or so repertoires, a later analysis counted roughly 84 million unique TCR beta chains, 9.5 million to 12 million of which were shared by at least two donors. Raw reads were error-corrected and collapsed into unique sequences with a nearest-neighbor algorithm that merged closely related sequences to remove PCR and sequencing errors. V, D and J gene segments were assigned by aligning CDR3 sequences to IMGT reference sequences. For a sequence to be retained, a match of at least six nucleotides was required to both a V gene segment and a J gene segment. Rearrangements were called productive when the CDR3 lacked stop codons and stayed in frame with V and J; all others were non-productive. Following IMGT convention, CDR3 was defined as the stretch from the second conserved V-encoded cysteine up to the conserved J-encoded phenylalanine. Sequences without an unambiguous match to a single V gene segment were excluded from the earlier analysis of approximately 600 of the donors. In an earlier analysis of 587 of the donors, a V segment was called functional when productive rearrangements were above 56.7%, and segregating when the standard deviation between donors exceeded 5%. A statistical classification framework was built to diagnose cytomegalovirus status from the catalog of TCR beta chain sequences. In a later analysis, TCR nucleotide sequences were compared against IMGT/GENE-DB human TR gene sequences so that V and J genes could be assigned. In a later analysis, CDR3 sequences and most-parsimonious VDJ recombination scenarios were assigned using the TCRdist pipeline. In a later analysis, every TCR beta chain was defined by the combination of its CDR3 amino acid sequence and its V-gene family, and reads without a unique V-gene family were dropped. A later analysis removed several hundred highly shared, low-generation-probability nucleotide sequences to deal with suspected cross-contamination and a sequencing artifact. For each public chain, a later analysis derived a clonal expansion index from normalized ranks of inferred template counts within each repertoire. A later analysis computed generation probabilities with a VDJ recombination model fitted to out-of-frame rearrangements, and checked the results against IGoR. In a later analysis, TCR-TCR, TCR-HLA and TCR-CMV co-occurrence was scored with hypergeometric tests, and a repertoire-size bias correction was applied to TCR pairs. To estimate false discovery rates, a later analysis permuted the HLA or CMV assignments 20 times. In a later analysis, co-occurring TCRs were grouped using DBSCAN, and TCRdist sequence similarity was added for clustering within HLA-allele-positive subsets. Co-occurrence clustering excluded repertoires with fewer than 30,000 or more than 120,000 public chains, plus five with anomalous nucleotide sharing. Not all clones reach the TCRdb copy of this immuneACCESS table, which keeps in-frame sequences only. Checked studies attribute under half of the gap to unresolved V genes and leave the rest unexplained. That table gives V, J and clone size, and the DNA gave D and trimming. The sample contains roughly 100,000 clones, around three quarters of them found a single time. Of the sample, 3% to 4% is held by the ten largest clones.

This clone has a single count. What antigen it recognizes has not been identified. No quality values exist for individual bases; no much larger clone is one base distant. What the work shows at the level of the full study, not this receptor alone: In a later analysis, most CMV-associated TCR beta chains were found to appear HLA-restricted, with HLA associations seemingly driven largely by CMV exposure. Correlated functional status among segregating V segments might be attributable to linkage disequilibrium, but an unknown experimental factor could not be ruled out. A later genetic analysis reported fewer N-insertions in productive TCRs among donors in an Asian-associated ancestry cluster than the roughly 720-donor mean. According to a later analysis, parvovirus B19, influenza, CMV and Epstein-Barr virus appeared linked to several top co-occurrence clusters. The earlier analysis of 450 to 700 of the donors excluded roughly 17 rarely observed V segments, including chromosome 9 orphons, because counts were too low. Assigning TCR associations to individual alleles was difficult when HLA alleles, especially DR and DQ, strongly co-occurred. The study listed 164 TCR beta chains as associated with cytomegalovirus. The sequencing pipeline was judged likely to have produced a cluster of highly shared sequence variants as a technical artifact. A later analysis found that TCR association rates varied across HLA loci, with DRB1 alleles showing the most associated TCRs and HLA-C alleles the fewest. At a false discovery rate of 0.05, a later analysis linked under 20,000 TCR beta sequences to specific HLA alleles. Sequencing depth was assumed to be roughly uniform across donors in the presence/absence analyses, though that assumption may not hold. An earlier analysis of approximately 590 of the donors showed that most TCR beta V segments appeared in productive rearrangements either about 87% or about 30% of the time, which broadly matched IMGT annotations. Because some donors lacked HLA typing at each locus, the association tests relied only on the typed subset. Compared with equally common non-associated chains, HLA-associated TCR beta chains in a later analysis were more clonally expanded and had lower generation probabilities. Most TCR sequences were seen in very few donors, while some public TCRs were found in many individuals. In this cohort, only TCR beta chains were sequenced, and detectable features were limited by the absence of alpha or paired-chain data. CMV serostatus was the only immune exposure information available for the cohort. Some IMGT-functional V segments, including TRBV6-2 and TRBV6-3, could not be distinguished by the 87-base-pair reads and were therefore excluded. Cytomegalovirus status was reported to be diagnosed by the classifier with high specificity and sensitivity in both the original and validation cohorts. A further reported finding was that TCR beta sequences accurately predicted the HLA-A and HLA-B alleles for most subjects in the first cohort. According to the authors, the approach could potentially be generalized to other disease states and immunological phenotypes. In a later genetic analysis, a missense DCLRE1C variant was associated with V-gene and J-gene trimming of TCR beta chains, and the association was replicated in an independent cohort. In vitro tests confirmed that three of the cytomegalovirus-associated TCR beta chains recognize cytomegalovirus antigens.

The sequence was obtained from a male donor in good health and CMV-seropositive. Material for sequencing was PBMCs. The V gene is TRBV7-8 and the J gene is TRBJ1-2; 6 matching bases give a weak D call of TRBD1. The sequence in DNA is TGTGCCAGCAGCTTTGGACAGCCCCTGGACTATGGCTACACCTTC. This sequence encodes CASSFGQPLDYGYTF.